This TCR beta chain comes out of a study of CD8 T cells in ankylosing spondylitis. TCRdb processed the 5' RACE reads anew with MiXCR; each CDR3 protein has one entry. The repertoire includes roughly 700,000 distinct CDR3 sequences, about 20% of them detected once, and under 20% sits in the top ten. Study results and limitations: Roughly eight highly homologous variants made up a TCR beta motif that seemed to typify ankylosing spondylitis blood.

This clonotype was detected many times. Its specificity is not known. Germline V gene sequence: CDR1 SGHTA, CDR2 FQGTGA. This CDR3 region has 12 residues. Trimming removed 5 bases at V and 9 bases at J, with 11 bases between. The TCR sequence derives from a male donor with ankylosing spondylitis. This chain uses TRBV7-3 with TRBJ2-1, with D perhaps TRBD1 (5 bases). Sequenced sample: blood, either unsorted or a sorted T cell fraction (not recorded which). The DNA of the CDR3 is TGTGCCAGCAGCCTGGGGCCTGGTGAGCAGTTCTTC. It encodes CASSLGPGEQFF.